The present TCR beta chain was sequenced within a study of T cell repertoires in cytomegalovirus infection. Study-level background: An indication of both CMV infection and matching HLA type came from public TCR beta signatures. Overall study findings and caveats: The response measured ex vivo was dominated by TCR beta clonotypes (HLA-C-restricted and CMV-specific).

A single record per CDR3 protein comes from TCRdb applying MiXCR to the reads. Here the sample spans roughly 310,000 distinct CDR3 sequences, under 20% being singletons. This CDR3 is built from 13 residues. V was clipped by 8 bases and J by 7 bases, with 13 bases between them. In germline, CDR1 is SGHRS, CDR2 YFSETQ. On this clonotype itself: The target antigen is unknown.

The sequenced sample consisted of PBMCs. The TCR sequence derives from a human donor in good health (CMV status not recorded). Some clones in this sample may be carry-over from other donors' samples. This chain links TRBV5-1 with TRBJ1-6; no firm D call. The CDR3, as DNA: TGCGCCAGTAACGGAGAGGAAAATTCACCCCTCCACTTT. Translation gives CASNGEENSPLHF.